This T cell receptor beta chain comes out of a study of T cells in Graves' hyperthyroidism and ophthalmopathy (dated by TCRdb to between 2018 and 2021). A note on the overall study: Peripheral blood was collected at initial diagnosis, before any treatment. Whether ophthalmopathy could be predicted prospectively was tested in an independent validation cohort made up of some 20 hyperthyroidism patients plus 17 patients who later progressed to ophthalmopathy. To identify distinguishing TCR V-J signatures, a discovery cohort of about a hundred patients was used, comprising 43 with Graves' ophthalmopathy and approximately 57 with stable Graves' hyperthyroidism. The approximately 98 discovery patients were randomly divided into training and test sets at a 7:3 ratio. Following sampling, methimazole starting at 30 mg daily was given to hyperthyroidism patients, and high-dose intravenous methylprednisolone was given to ophthalmopathy patients. Thyroid tissue and blood T-cell repertoires from six Graves' hyperthyroidism patients were also compared in the study. The paper reports TCR Vbeta CDR3 sequencing of some 140 peripheral blood samples: under 45 ophthalmopathy, around 80 hyperthyroidism and approximately 17 progressor patients. The study at large found these results: Ophthalmopathy was separated from stable hyperthyroidism by a 13 V-J signature model, with over 85% sensitivity and roughly 81% specificity obtained in cross-validation and 80%/75% obtained in testing. Sample size was not statistically predetermined, and investigators were not blinded to group allocation. Most expanded thyroid clonotypes (frequency above 0.001) were also detected in blood, suggesting blood repertoires may reflect thyroid immune responses. In validation, the model predicted progression to ophthalmopathy with just under 71% sensitivity and around 72% specificity, a median of approximately 6.7 months before onset.

TCR beta CDR3 regions were amplified from RNA transcripts. The TCR CDR3 was subjected to a first round of RT-PCR using the HTBI primer set and the Qiagen OneStep RT-PCR kit. Libraries were constructed in a second round of multiplex PCR, after which size selection and purification were carried out. Libraries were sequenced paired-end with 100 bp reads on an Illumina HiSeq2000. In the original analysis: Raw data were processed with SOAPnuke, discarding reads with adapters, uncalled bases, mean Phred below 15, or no exact constant-primer or identifier match. High-quality paired reads were merged using COPE v1.2.5, and each unique nucleotide sequence was defined as a clonotype. Clonotypes were aligned to IMGT TRBV, TRBD and TRBJ reference segments using MiTCR v1.1. The analysis included only V-J combinations with a frequency above 0.0001, which together covered more than 99% of the repertoires. The TCS score was defined as F50 (clonal expansion) divided by E x V (chaos), with BLOSUM62-based TCRdist calculated between CDR3 peptides within each V-J. Welch's t-statistics and random forest reduced approximately 520 V-J features to about 13, which were used in a naive Bayes classifier (R e1071). The public reads were reanalyzed by TCRdb: fastp trimming at Q25, MiXCR alignment, in-frame beta chains only. Each record represents a unique CDR3 protein, reported with the most common genes and DNA among its rows. These V and J calls derive from TCRdb rather than the authors' analysis. For this sample there are 350,000 to 450,000 distinct CDR3 sequences; 17% appear just once. The ten largest clonotypes hold almost 35% of the sample.

Cut back by 0 bases and 2 bases, the V and J ends lie 8 bases apart. The germline V gene supplies CDR1 SNHLY and CDR2 FYNNEI. The CDR3, cysteine through phenylalanine, is 14 amino acids long. Here the CDR3 DNA is all that survives: 42 bases in frame from base 1. Details on this clonotype: Its cognate antigen has yet to be identified. No much larger clone exists at a distance of one base, and base qualities are not known.

Hyperthyroidism patients were newly diagnosed, with disease duration under 2 months, and aged 18 to 65 years. Exclusion was applied to patients with uncontrolled infections, other autoimmune diseases, pregnancy or lactation. Diagnoses were established on the basis of clinical symptoms, serum thyroxine and TRAb, thyroid ultrasound, and orbital computed tomography. Blood from progressor patients was drawn when they were first diagnosed with hyperthyroidism, before any ophthalmopathy symptoms appeared. PBMCs were isolated from 8 to 10 ml of fresh peripheral blood by Ficoll-Paque density gradient centrifugation. Progressor patients were initially diagnosed with Graves' hyperthyroidism and developed ophthalmopathy during follow-up. Total RNA was extracted with Trizol reagent, and quality was checked on an Agilent 2100 Bioanalyzer.

The sequence came from a woman in her thirties with Graves' hyperthyroidism that later progressed to Graves' ophthalmopathy. Recombination linked TRBV2 to TRBJ2-7, and the D gene may be TRBD2, 5 bases matching. The sample comprised blood. Here is the DNA: TGTGCCAGCAGTGAAGCCCCGGGAACCTACGAGCAGTACTTC. The resulting protein is CASSEAPGTYEQYF.